Sequencing of this T cell receptor beta chain was carried out in a study of T cell responses to AZD1222 COVID-19 vaccine. As for the study in general: Second-dose schedules of about 4 or about 12 weeks were combined. Findings and caveats of the study: The repertoires were collected only after the peak T cell response.

CDR3 size: 21 residues. Germline CDR1 LNHNV, CDR2 YYDKDF (reference sequence). V was shortened by 1 base and J by 0 bases, with 22 bases between the two germline ends. Comment on this clone: The antigen is unknown.

Generated by immunoSEQ multiplex PCR, the TCRdb table keeps only in-frame clones and is missing some. The sample includes roughly 120,000 clones, about 85% of them seen just once. This chain joins TRBV15 and TRBJ2-6; D may be TRBD1 (5 bases). The material sequenced was peripheral blood, taken on day 0 of AZD1222 vaccination. The receptor comes from an adult in good health. This CDR3 is CATSRGPDSPTKSSGANVLTF. The CDR3 bases are TGTGCCACCAGCAGAGGACCAGACAGCCCAACGAAGAGCTCTGGGGCCAACGTCCTGACTTTC.